The rows below give T cell receptor beta chains drawn from one sample of a study of blood T cell repertoires in COVID-19. Profiling relied on immunoSEQ multiplex PCR, and the TCRdb table lists in-frame clones only, not all of them. Of under 20,000 clones in the sample, under 90% were seen once. The source material was peripheral blood. All receptors derive from a man aged 80 or over with acute or convalescent COVID-19. The CDR3 runs from the conserved cysteine through the conserved F or W. D genes are given only for firm matches. Not every row has a clone size; where given, it reads once, few, many or a size class.

d_gene: .; len: 15; abundance: .; j_gene: TRBJ1-1; v_gene: TRBV6-2/TRBV6-3; CDR3aa: CASSPSLQGNTEAFF; CDR3nt: TGTGCCAGCAGTCCCAGCCTACAGGGGAACACTGAAGCTTTCTTT
d_gene: .; len: 16; abundance: .; j_gene: TRBJ1-1; v_gene: TRBV2; CDR3aa: CASSDREAAANTEAFF; CDR3nt: TGTGCCAGCAGTGACAGGGAGGCGGCAGCCAACACTGAAGCTTTCTTT
d_gene: TRBD1; len: 14; abundance: .; j_gene: TRBJ2-7; v_gene: TRBV2; CDR3aa: CASRGQGISYEQYF; CDR3nt: TGTGCCAGCAGGGGACAGGGGATCTCCTACGAGCAGTACTTC
d_gene: .; len: 15; abundance: .; j_gene: TRBJ1-5; v_gene: TRBV7-2; CDR3aa: CASSSGGAGNQPQHF; CDR3nt: TGTGCCAGCAGTTCTGGGGGCGCGGGCAATCAGCCCCAGCATTTT
d_gene: .; len: 12; abundance: .; j_gene: TRBJ2-4; v_gene: TRBV6-5; CDR3aa: CASSSEGNIQYF; CDR3nt: TGTGCCAGCAGTTCCGAGGGAAACATTCAGTACTTC
d_gene: .; len: 17; abundance: .; j_gene: TRBJ2-7; v_gene: TRBV27; CDR3aa: CASSLRPQGAGVYEQYF; CDR3nt: TGTGCCAGCAGTCTTCGCCCACAGGGTGCGGGAGTCTACGAGCAGTACTTC
d_gene: .; len: 14; abundance: .; j_gene: TRBJ1-2; v_gene: TRBV2; CDR3aa: CASSAGRANYGYTF; CDR3nt: TGTGCCAGCAGTGCGGGCAGGGCAAACTATGGCTACACCTTC
d_gene: TRBD1; len: 17; abundance: .; j_gene: TRBJ1-1; v_gene: TRBV7-2; CDR3aa: CASSHPGAGGVNTEAFF; CDR3nt: TGTGCCAGCAGCCACCCTGGTGCAGGGGGTGTGAACACTGAAGCTTTCTTT
d_gene: .; len: 15; abundance: .; j_gene: TRBJ2-1; v_gene: TRBV11-2; CDR3aa: CASSLTISSYNEQFF; CDR3nt: TGTGCCAGCAGCCTGACTATCAGCTCCTACAATGAGCAGTTCTTC
d_gene: TRBD1; len: 19; abundance: .; j_gene: TRBJ1-2; v_gene: TRBV23-1; CDR3aa: CASSQLRPKDRGPYYGYTF; CDR3nt: TGCGCCAGCAGTCAACTCCGACCGAAGGACAGGGGGCCATACTATGGCTACACCTTC
d_gene: TRBD1; len: 17; abundance: .; j_gene: TRBJ1-3; v_gene: TRBV18; CDR3aa: CASSLPWTGISGNTIYF; CDR3nt: TGTGCCAGCTCACTACCCTGGACAGGCATCTCTGGAAACACCATATATTTT
d_gene: TRBD1; len: 14; abundance: .; j_gene: TRBJ2-7; v_gene: TRBV3-1/TRBV3-2; CDR3aa: CASSQGQGTYEQYF; CDR3nt: TGTGCCAGCAGCCAAGGACAGGGAACCTACGAGCAGTACTTC
d_gene: TRBD1; len: 17; abundance: .; j_gene: TRBJ1-3; v_gene: TRBV4-2; CDR3aa: CASSQRRDRGSGNTIYF; CDR3nt: TGTGCCAGCAGCCAACGCCGGGACAGGGGATCTGGAAACACCATATATTTT
d_gene: TRBD1; len: 17; abundance: .; j_gene: TRBJ1-3; v_gene: TRBV18; CDR3aa: CASSPPGQGAAGNTIYF; CDR3nt: TGTGCCAGCTCACCACCGGGACAGGGGGCGGCTGGAAACACCATATATTTT
d_gene: .; len: 15; abundance: .; j_gene: TRBJ1-1; v_gene: TRBV5-1; CDR3aa: CASSSKPTPNTEAFF; CDR3nt: TGCGCCAGCAGCTCCAAACCGACACCTAACACTGAAGCTTTCTTT
d_gene: TRBD1; len: 17; abundance: .; j_gene: TRBJ1-2; v_gene: TRBV19; CDR3aa: CASSPGTGGLFNYGYTF; CDR3nt: TGTGCCAGTAGTCCCGGGACAGGGGGACTTTTTAACTATGGCTACACCTTC
d_gene: .; len: 15; abundance: .; j_gene: TRBJ1-4; v_gene: TRBV2; CDR3aa: CASSRAGTTNEKLFF; CDR3nt: TGTGCCAGCAGCCGAGCGGGAACAACTAATGAAAAACTGTTTTTT
d_gene: TRBD1; len: 17; abundance: .; j_gene: TRBJ1-6; v_gene: TRBV6-2/TRBV6-3; CDR3aa: CASSPPRGSSYNSPLHF; CDR3nt: TGTGCCAGCAGCCCCCCCAGGGGGAGCTCCTATAATTCACCCCTCCACTTT
d_gene: TRBD1; len: 15; abundance: .; j_gene: TRBJ2-3; v_gene: TRBV6-5; CDR3aa: CASRPRQGRTDTQYF; CDR3nt: TGTGCCAGCAGACCGCGACAGGGTCGCACAGATACGCAGTATTTT
d_gene: .; len: 15; abundance: few; j_gene: TRBJ1-2; v_gene: TRBV19; CDR3aa: CASTISGPQPYGYTF; CDR3nt: TGTGCCAGTACCATAAGCGGGCCCCAACCCTATGGCTACACCTTC
d_gene: .; len: 15; abundance: .; j_gene: TRBJ1-1; v_gene: TRBV6-2/TRBV6-3; CDR3aa: CASSYWGQGDGEAFF; CDR3nt: TGTGCCAGCAGTTACTGGGGGCAGGGAGATGGTGAAGCTTTCTTT
d_gene: .; len: 16; abundance: .; j_gene: TRBJ2-2; v_gene: TRBV7-3; CDR3aa: CASSLGSRALTGELFF; CDR3nt: TGTGCCAGCAGCCTCGGTTCCAGGGCCCTTACCGGGGAGCTGTTTTTT
d_gene: TRBD1; len: 18; abundance: few; j_gene: TRBJ2-6; v_gene: TRBV6-4; CDR3aa: CASSPWGQGDSGANVLTF; CDR3nt: TGTGCCAGCAGTCCCTGGGGACAGGGGGACTCTGGGGCCAACGTCCTGACTTTC
d_gene: TRBD2; len: 19; abundance: few; j_gene: TRBJ2-7; v_gene: TRBV7-9; CDR3aa: CASSLVLGLAIGEDPGQYF; CDR3nt: TGTGCCAGCAGCTTAGTTTTAGGACTAGCTATCGGCGAAGATCCAGGGCAGTACTTC
d_gene: .; len: 17; abundance: .; j_gene: TRBJ2-1; v_gene: TRBV21-1; CDR3aa: CASSRLKGPTILGEQFF; CDR3nt: TGTGCCAGCAGCCGACTTAAAGGGCCGACTATTCTTGGTGAGCAGTTCTTC
d_gene: TRBD1; len: 16; abundance: few; j_gene: TRBJ1-5; v_gene: TRBV30; CDR3aa: CAWSRQGVISNQPQHF; CDR3nt: TGTGCCTGGAGTCGACAGGGGGTAATAAGCAATCAGCCCCAGCATTTT
d_gene: TRBD2; len: 15; abundance: .; j_gene: TRBJ2-3; v_gene: TRBV19; CDR3aa: CASNPSGILTDTQYF; CDR3nt: TGTGCCAGCAACCCGAGCGGGATCCTCACAGATACGCAGTATTTT
d_gene: .; len: 15; abundance: .; j_gene: TRBJ2-2; v_gene: TRBV5-6; CDR3aa: CASSLGGLNTGELFF; CDR3nt: TGTGCCAGCAGCTTGGGGGGACTGAACACCGGGGAGCTGTTTTTT
d_gene: TRBD1; len: 16; abundance: .; j_gene: TRBJ2-7; v_gene: TRBV18; CDR3aa: CASSPTGQGGTGEQYF; CDR3nt: TGTGCCAGCTCACCAACTGGACAGGGGGGAACAGGCGAGCAGTACTTC
d_gene: .; len: 15; abundance: .; j_gene: TRBJ1-6; v_gene: TRBV5-5; CDR3aa: CASSFRGDYNSPLHF; CDR3nt: TGTGCCAGCAGCTTTAGGGGTGACTATAATTCACCCCTCCACTTT
d_gene: TRBD2; len: 15; abundance: .; j_gene: TRBJ2-3; v_gene: TRBV6-2/TRBV6-3; CDR3aa: CASSYQTSGPDTQYF; CDR3nt: TGTGCCAGCAGTTACCAGACTAGCGGGCCAGATACGCAGTATTTT
d_gene: .; len: 16; abundance: .; j_gene: TRBJ1-5; v_gene: TRBV6-6; CDR3aa: CASSYSGQGSNQPQHF; CDR3nt: TGTGCCAGCAGTTACTCAGGGCAGGGGAGCAATCAGCCCCAGCATTTT
d_gene: .; len: 13; abundance: .; j_gene: TRBJ1-2; v_gene: TRBV19; CDR3aa: CASRQGLMDGYTF; CDR3nt: TGTGCCAGTAGACAGGGCCTGATGGATGGCTACACCTTC
d_gene: .; len: 15; abundance: .; j_gene: TRBJ2-2; v_gene: TRBV18; CDR3aa: CASSPPGINTGELFF; CDR3nt: TGTGCCAGCTCACCCCCCGGGATAAACACCGGGGAGCTGTTTTTT
d_gene: .; len: 14; abundance: .; j_gene: TRBJ2-7; v_gene: TRBV18; CDR3aa: CASSPENGGAEQYF; CDR3nt: TGTGCCAGCTCACCAGAAAATGGCGGGGCCGAGCAGTACTTC
d_gene: .; len: 14; abundance: .; j_gene: TRBJ2-3; v_gene: TRBV3-1/TRBV3-2; CDR3aa: CASSQVKLTDTQYF; CDR3nt: TGTGCCAGCAGCCAAGTTAAGCTCACAGATACGCAGTATTTT
d_gene: TRBD2; len: 14; abundance: .; j_gene: TRBJ2-7; v_gene: TRBV7-9; CDR3aa: CASSLAGLAYEQYF; CDR3nt: TGTGCCAGCAGCTTAGCGGGACTAGCCTACGAGCAGTACTTC
d_gene: TRBD1; len: 15; abundance: .; j_gene: TRBJ1-4; v_gene: TRBV7-9; CDR3aa: CASSLVPGGYEKLFF; CDR3nt: TGTGCCAGCAGCTTAGTACCAGGGGGCTATGAAAAACTGTTTTTT
d_gene: TRBD1; len: 16; abundance: once; j_gene: TRBJ2-7; v_gene: TRBV6-5; CDR3aa: CASSYSAYRGTYEQYF; CDR3nt: TGTGCCAGCAGTTACTCCGCCTACAGGGGAACCTACGAGCAGTACTTC
d_gene: TRBD1; len: 20; abundance: .; j_gene: TRBJ1-2; v_gene: TRBV20-1; CDR3aa: CSASIRDSGVSIRGNYGYTF; CDR3nt: TGCAGTGCTAGTATCCGGGACAGTGGAGTATCGATCAGAGGGAACTATGGCTACACCTTC
d_gene: TRBD2; len: 17; abundance: .; j_gene: TRBJ2-5; v_gene: TRBV7-8; CDR3aa: CASSTPTSGSGQETQYF; CDR3nt: TGTGCCAGCAGCACCCCGACTAGCGGGTCCGGCCAAGAGACCCAGTACTTC
d_gene: .; len: 14; abundance: .; j_gene: TRBJ1-2; v_gene: TRBV5-1; CDR3aa: CASSSLQGDYGYTF; CDR3nt: TGCGCCAGCAGCTCCCTACAGGGTGACTATGGCTACACCTTC
d_gene: TRBD2; len: 16; abundance: .; j_gene: TRBJ2-7; v_gene: TRBV6-2/TRBV6-3; CDR3aa: CASSRTSGGLGYEQYF; CDR3nt: TGTGCCAGCAGTCGGACTAGCGGGGGGTTAGGCTACGAGCAGTACTTC
d_gene: TRBD1; len: 16; abundance: few; j_gene: TRBJ2-7; v_gene: TRBV9; CDR3aa: CASSVDPQGDSYEQYF; CDR3nt: TGTGCCAGCAGCGTAGACCCCCAGGGGGACTCCTACGAGCAGTACTTC
d_gene: .; len: 14; abundance: few; j_gene: TRBJ1-2; v_gene: TRBV5-6; CDR3aa: CASSLVGQYYGYTF; CDR3nt: TGTGCCAGCAGCTTGGTGGGACAATACTATGGCTACACCTTC
d_gene: TRBD2; len: 14; abundance: .; j_gene: TRBJ2-7; v_gene: TRBV10-3; CDR3aa: CAISGDYSLYEQYF; CDR3nt: TGTGCCATCAGTGGGGACTATTCCCTCTACGAGCAGTACTTC
d_gene: .; len: 16; abundance: .; j_gene: TRBJ2-5; v_gene: TRBV5-1; CDR3aa: CASSIQPGTPQETQYF; CDR3nt: TGCGCCAGCAGCATACAACCCGGGACACCACAAGAGACCCAGTACTTC
d_gene: .; len: 16; abundance: .; j_gene: TRBJ2-1; v_gene: TRBV4-1; CDR3aa: CASSPFAGYDYNEQFF; CDR3nt: TGCGCCAGCAGCCCCTTTGCGGGGTACGACTACAATGAGCAGTTCTTC
d_gene: TRBD1; len: 15; abundance: .; j_gene: TRBJ1-2; v_gene: TRBV5-6; CDR3aa: CASSFRQGMGYGYTF; CDR3nt: TGTGCCAGCAGCTTTAGACAGGGGATGGGATATGGCTACACCTTC
d_gene: TRBD1; len: 14; abundance: .; j_gene: TRBJ1-1; v_gene: TRBV5-5; CDR3aa: CASSSQGAGTEAFF; CDR3nt: TGTGCCAGCAGCTCTCAGGGGGCGGGCACTGAAGCTTTCTTT
d_gene: .; len: 15; abundance: .; j_gene: TRBJ1-6; v_gene: TRBV7-8; CDR3aa: CASSSQTGYNSPLHF; CDR3nt: TGTGCCAGCAGCTCCCAAACAGGATATAATTCACCCCTCCACTTT
d_gene: .; len: 15; abundance: few; j_gene: TRBJ2-3; v_gene: TRBV7-9; CDR3aa: CASSLASGVGDTQYF; CDR3nt: TGTGCCAGCAGCTTAGCTTCAGGGGTGGGAGATACGCAGTATTTT
d_gene: TRBD1; len: 21; abundance: once; j_gene: TRBJ1-2; v_gene: TRBV6-1; CDR3aa: CASSERGTSGTGLYVNYGYTF; CDR3nt: TGTGCCAGCAGTGAAAGGGGGACCTCCGGGACAGGGTTATATGTTAACTATGGCTACACCTTC
d_gene: .; len: 15; abundance: .; j_gene: TRBJ1-2; v_gene: TRBV9; CDR3aa: CASSEGGTDNYGYTF; CDR3nt: TGTGCCAGCAGCGAAGGAGGGACGGACAACTATGGCTACACCTTC
d_gene: TRBD1; len: 15; abundance: .; j_gene: TRBJ2-7; v_gene: TRBV5-6; CDR3aa: CASSYPPGGSYEQYF; CDR3nt: TGTGCCAGCAGCTATCCTCCAGGGGGCTCCTACGAGCAGTACTTC
d_gene: .; len: 15; abundance: few; j_gene: TRBJ2-1; v_gene: TRBV4-3; CDR3aa: CASSQDGNRFNEQFF; CDR3nt: TGCGCCAGCAGCCAAGATGGGAACAGGTTCAATGAGCAGTTCTTC
d_gene: .; len: 17; abundance: .; j_gene: TRBJ1-2; v_gene: TRBV19; CDR3aa: CASSIIEAKTANYGYTF; CDR3nt: TGTGCCAGTAGTATAATTGAAGCCAAGACAGCTAACTATGGCTACACCTTC
d_gene: TRBD1; len: 15; abundance: .; j_gene: TRBJ2-3; v_gene: TRBV2; CDR3aa: CASRADRGQGDTQYF; CDR3nt: TGTGCCAGCAGGGCAGACAGGGGGCAAGGAGATACGCAGTATTTT
d_gene: .; len: 18; abundance: .; j_gene: TRBJ2-6; v_gene: TRBV7-9; CDR3aa: CASSPSGTRYSGANVLTF; CDR3nt: TGTGCCAGCAGCCCTAGTGGGACAAGGTACTCTGGGGCCAACGTCCTGACTTTC